The T cell receptor (beta chain) under discussion was sequenced for a study of blood T cell repertoires in COVID-19. Study summary: Some COVID-19 samples were acute and others convalescent; all came from the United States, Italy and Spain. T cells, B-cell-depleted T cells, or PBMCs provided the cDNA or gDNA that served as material.

Trimming took 0 bases from V and 5 from J, leaving 18 bases between them. This CDR3 is built from 17 residues. Germline V gives CDR1 SGHRS, CDR2 YFSETQ. Methods used by the authors: Reference gene primer amplification yielded estimated nucleated cell counts. This table comes from immunoSEQ multiplex PCR, and its TCRdb copy is limited to in-frame clones, with some not included. V, J and clone size reflect that table, while D and trimming were determined from the DNA. The profile shows almost 70,000 clones, roughly 73% of them singletons. The clonotype comes from a human donor in a cohort sampled during active COVID-19. This rearrangement joins TRBV5-1 to TRBJ1-5, with TRBD1 as a possible D gene (5 bases). Sequencing input: peripheral blood. CDR3 DNA: TGCGCCAGCAGCTTGGGAGGGCGGGATGAGGGGCATCAGCCCCAGCATTTT. It yields the protein CASSLGGRDEGHQPQHF.